These T cell receptor beta chains were read from a single sample in a study of blood T cell repertoires in COVID-19. The method was immunoSEQ multiplex PCR; TCRdb's version includes in-frame clones alone and lacks a portion of them. The sample includes 160,000 or so clones, just under 80% of them seen just once. Sequenced input: peripheral blood. These TCRs come from an elderly woman with acute or convalescent COVID-19. Both conserved end residues are part of each CDR3. A D gene is named only where the DNA matches it firmly. Expanded clones get a size class; other rows say once, few or many, or leave the size out.

J: TRBJ1-6
V: TRBV5-8
size: .
D: TRBD1
DNA: TGTGCCAGCAGCTTGGAGGCACAGGGGGATTCACCCCTCCACTTT
CDR3: CASSLEAQGDSPLHF

J: TRBJ2-5
V: TRBV7-2
size: .
D: TRBD2
DNA: TGTGCCAGCAGCTTAGTAGGGACTAGCTGGGAGACCCAGTACTTC
CDR3: CASSLVGTSWETQYF

J: TRBJ2-2
V: TRBV18
size: few
D: .
DNA: TGTGCCAGCTCACCAAGACAGGTGGAAACCGGGGAGCTGTTTTTT
CDR3: CASSPRQVETGELFF

J: TRBJ1-1
V: TRBV6-5
size: .
D: .
DNA: TGTGCCAGCAGTTACCCTTATAGAGGCGGAACTGAAGCTTTCTTT
CDR3: CASSYPYRGGTEAFF

J: TRBJ1-4
V: TRBV29-1
size: .
D: TRBD1
DNA: TGCAGCGTTGAAGAGCCAGGGGGAGTTGGAAAACTGTTTTTT
CDR3: CSVEEPGGVGKLFF

J: TRBJ2-5
V: TRBV5-4
size: few
D: TRBD2
DNA: TGTGCCAGCAGCTTGGGGGAGGGAGAGACCCAGTACTTC
CDR3: CASSLGEGETQYF

J: TRBJ2-7
V: TRBV4-2
size: .
D: TRBD2
DNA: TGTGCCAGCAGCCAGGAGAGCGGGACGGAGGGCTCCTACGAGCAGTACTTC
CDR3: CASSQESGTEGSYEQYF

J: TRBJ1-3
V: TRBV30
size: few
D: .
DNA: TGTGCCTGGAGTGGACTTTTTGGAAACACCATATATTTT
CDR3: CAWSGLFGNTIYF

J: TRBJ1-6
V: TRBV6-1
size: .
D: .
DNA: TGTGCCAGCAGTGAAGCGACAGTCTATAATTCACCCCTCCACTTT
CDR3: CASSEATVYNSPLHF

J: TRBJ2-7
V: TRBV28
size: .
D: TRBD2
DNA: TGTGCCAGCAGTTTATCAACTAGCGGGAGTTTATACGAGCAGTACTTC
CDR3: CASSLSTSGSLYEQYF

J: TRBJ1-2
V: TRBV7-6
size: .
D: .
DNA: TGTGCCAGCAGCTTCCAGGGTGGGTATGGCTACACCTTC
CDR3: CASSFQGGYGYTF

J: TRBJ1-4
V: TRBV7-9
size: .
D: TRBD1
DNA: TGTGCCAGCAGCCTAAGAGGGGGCGCGGAGGAAAAACTGTTTTTT
CDR3: CASSLRGGAEEKLFF

J: TRBJ2-1
V: TRBV15
size: .
D: .
DNA: TGTGCCACCAGCAGAGATAATGCGGGGGCCGTCTACAATGAGCAGTTCTTC
CDR3: CATSRDNAGAVYNEQFF

J: TRBJ1-6
V: TRBV6-5
size: .
D: .
DNA: TGTGCCAGCTTGGACTTGGGGAATTCACCCCTCCACTTT
CDR3: CASLDLGNSPLHF

J: TRBJ2-5
V: TRBV18
size: .
D: .
DNA: TGTGCCAGCTCACCCCTAGATAGGGAGACCCAGTACTTC
CDR3: CASSPLDRETQYF

J: TRBJ2-3
V: TRBV21-1
size: .
D: .
DNA: TGTGCCAGCAGCAATTTTGAGCGGACTAGCACAGATACGCAGTATTTT
CDR3: CASSNFERTSTDTQYF

J: TRBJ1-6
V: TRBV7-2
size: .
D: .
DNA: TGTGCCAGCAGCTTAGCCCCCCAGGGGAGCTATTCACCCCTCCACTTT
CDR3: CASSLAPQGSYSPLHF

J: TRBJ1-1
V: TRBV19
size: .
D: TRBD1
DNA: TGTGCCAGTAGTATGCCTCCGGGACAGAGGTTTAACACTGAAGCTTTCTTT
CDR3: CASSMPPGQRFNTEAFF

J: TRBJ2-1
V: TRBV19
size: .
D: TRBD2
DNA: TGTGCCAGTAGACCTGTAGGGACTAGTTTGGTGAAAGAGCAGTTCTTC
CDR3: CASRPVGTSLVKEQFF

J: TRBJ1-2
V: TRBV4-2
size: .
D: .
DNA: TGTGCCAGCAGCCAAGATTACCCAGCTAACTATGGCTACACCTTC
CDR3: CASSQDYPANYGYTF

J: TRBJ2-7
V: TRBV5-1
size: .
D: .
DNA: TGCGCCAGCAGCCCGGAGAATAGCGGCTACGAGCAGTACTTC
CDR3: CASSPENSGYEQYF

J: TRBJ1-1
V: TRBV11-2
size: once
D: .
DNA: TGTGCCAGCAGCTCGCAGCTTGTGGGGGCCACTGAAGCTTTCTTT
CDR3: CASSSQLVGATEAFF

J: TRBJ2-7
V: TRBV5-1
size: .
D: TRBD2
DNA: TGCGCCAGCAGCTCGACAGCTTCGTGGACTAGCGGGAGCGGGCGGGTAGAGCAGTACTTC
CDR3: CASSSTASWTSGSGRVEQYF

J: TRBJ1-1
V: TRBV5-1
size: .
D: TRBD1
DNA: TGCGCCAGCAGCGACGGACAGGGTAATACTGAAGCTTTCTTT
CDR3: CASSDGQGNTEAFF